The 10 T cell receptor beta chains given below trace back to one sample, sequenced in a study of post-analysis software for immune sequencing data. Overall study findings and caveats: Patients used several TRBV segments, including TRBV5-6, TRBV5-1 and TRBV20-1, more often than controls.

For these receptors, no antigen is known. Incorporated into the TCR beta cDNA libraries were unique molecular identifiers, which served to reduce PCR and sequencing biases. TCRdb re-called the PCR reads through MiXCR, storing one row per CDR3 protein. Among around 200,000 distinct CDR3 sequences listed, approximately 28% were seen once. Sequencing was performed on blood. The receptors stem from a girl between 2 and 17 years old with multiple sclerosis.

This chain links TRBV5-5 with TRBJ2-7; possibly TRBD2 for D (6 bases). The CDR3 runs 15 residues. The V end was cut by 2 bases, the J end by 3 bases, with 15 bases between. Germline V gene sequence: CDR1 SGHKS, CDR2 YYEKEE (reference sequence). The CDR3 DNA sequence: TGTGCCAGCAGCTTAGGTGCGGGAAGGGTCTACGAGCAGTACTTC. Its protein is CASSLGAGRVYEQYF. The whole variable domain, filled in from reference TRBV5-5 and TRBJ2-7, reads DAGVTQSPTHLIKTRGQQVTLRCSPISGHKSVSWYQQVLGQGPQFIFQYYEKEERGRGNFPDRFSARQFPNYSSELNVNALLLGDSALYLCASSLGAGRVYEQYFGPGTRLTVT.

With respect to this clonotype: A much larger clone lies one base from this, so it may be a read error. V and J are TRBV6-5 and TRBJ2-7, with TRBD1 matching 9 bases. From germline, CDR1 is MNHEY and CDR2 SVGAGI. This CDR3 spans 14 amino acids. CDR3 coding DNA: TGTGCCAGCAGTGGTGACAGGGGGAAAAACGAGCGGTACTTC. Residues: CASSGDRGKNERYF.

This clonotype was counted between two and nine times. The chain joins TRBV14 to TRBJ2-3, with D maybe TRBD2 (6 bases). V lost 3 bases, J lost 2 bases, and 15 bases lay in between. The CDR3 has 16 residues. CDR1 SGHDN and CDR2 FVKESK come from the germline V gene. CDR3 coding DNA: TGTGCCAGCAGCCAGTCGGACTATTCTCTCACAGATACGCAGTATTTT. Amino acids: CASSQSDYSLTDTQYF.

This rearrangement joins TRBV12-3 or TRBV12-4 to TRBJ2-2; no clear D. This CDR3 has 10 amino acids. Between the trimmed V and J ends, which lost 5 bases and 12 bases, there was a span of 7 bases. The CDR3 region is CASSQTQLFF. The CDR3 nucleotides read TGTGCCAGCAGTCAGACCCAGCTGTTTTTT.

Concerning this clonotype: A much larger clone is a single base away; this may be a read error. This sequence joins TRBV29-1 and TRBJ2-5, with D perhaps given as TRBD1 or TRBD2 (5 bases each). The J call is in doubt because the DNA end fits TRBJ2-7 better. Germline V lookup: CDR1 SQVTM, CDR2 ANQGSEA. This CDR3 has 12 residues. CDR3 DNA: TGCAGCGGGGGGATAGGAATAGACGAGCAGTACTTC. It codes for CSGGIGIDEQYF.

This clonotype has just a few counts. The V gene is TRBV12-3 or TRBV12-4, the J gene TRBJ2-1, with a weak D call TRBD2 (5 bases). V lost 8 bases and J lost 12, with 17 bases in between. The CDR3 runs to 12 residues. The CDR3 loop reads CASAGLGKGQFF. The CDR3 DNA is TGTGCCAGCGCCGGCCTCGGGAAGGGGCAGTTCTTC.

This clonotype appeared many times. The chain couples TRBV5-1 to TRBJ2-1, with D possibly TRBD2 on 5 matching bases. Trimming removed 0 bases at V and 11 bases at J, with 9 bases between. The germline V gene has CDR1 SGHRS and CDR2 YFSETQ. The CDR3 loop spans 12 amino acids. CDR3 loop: CASSLDSGKQFF. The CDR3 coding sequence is TGCGCCAGCAGCTTGGATTCGGGAAAGCAGTTCTTC.

CDR3 coding DNA: TGCAGTGCTGCCGAGACAGGGACCACTGAAGCTTTCTTT. This translates into CSAAETGTTEAFF. The chain combines TRBV20-1 with TRBJ1-1, with TRBD1 matching 7 bases. The length of the CDR3 is 13 residues. J was trimmed by 4 bases and V by 5 bases; bases with no gene match: 7. Per germline, CDR1 DFQATT and CDR2 SNEGSKA (reference sequence).

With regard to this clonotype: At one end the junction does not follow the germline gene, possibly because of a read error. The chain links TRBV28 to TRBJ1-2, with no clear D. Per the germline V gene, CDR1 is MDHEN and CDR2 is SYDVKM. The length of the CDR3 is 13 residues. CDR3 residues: CASSLYGYYGCTF. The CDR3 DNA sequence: TGTGCCAGCAGTTTATACGGATACTATGGCTGCACCTTC.

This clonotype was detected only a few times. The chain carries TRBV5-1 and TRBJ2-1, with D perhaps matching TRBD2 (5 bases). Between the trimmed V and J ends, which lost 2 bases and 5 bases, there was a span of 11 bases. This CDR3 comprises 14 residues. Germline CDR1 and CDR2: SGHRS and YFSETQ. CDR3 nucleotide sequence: TGCGCCAGCAGCTTAGCGGACCGAAACAATGAGCAGTTCTTC. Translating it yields CASSLADRNNEQFF.